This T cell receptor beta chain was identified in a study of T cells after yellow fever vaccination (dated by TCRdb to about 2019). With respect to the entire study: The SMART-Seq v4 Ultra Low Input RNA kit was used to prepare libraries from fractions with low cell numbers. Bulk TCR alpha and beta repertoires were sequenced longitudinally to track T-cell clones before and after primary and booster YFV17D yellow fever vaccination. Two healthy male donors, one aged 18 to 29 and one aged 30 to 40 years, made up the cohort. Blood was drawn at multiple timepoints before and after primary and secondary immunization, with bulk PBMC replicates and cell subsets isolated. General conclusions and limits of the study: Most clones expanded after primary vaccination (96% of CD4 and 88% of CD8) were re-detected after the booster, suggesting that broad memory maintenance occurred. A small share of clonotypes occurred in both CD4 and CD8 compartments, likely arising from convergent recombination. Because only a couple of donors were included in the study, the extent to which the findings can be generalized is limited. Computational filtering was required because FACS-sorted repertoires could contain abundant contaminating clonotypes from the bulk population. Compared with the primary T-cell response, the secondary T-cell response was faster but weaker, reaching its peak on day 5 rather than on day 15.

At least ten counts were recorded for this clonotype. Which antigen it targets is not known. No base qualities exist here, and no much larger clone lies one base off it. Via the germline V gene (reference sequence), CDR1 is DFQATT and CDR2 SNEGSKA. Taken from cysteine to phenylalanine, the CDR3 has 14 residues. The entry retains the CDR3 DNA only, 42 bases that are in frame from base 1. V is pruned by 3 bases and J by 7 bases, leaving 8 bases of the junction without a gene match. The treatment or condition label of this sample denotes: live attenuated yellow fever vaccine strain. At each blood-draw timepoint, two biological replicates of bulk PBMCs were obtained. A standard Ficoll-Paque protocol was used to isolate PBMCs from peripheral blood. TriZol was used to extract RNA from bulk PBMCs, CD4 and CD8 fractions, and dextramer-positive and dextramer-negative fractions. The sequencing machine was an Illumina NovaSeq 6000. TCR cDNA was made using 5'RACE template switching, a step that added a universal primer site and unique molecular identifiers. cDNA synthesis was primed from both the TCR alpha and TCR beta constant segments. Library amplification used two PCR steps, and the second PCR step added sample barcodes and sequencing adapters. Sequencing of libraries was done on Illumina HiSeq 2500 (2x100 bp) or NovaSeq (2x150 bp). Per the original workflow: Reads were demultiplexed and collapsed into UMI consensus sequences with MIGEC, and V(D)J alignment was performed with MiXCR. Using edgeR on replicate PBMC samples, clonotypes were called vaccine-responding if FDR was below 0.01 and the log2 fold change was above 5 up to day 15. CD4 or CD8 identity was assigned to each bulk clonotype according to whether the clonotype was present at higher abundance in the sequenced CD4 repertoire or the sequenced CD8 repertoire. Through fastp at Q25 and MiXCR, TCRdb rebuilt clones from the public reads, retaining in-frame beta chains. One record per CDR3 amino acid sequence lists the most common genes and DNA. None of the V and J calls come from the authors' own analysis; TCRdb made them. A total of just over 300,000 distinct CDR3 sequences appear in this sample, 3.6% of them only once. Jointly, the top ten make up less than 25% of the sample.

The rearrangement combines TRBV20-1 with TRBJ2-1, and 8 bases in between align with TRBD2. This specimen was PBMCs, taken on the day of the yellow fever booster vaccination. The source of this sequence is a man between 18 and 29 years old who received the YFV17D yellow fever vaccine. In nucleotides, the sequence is TGCAGTGCTAGTGTAGCGGGGCCTCGGAATGAGCAGTTCTTC. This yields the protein CSASVAGPRNEQFF.